These 32 T cell receptor beta chains were all obtained from the same sample, sequenced in a study of blood T cell repertoires in COVID-19. Produced via immunoSEQ multiplex PCR; TCRdb's table is partial and in-frame only. The sample lists about 270,000 clones, 88% occurring once. Sequenced: peripheral blood. The receptors here all came from a man aged 55 to 70 who had recovered from COVID-19.

V is TRBV14 and J is TRBJ1-6, with 9 positions matching TRBD1. Germline CDR1 is SGHDN and CDR2 is FVKESK. V trimming: 6 bases; J trimming: 7 bases; junction bases outside the gene matches: 7. This CDR3 is built from 15 residues. In nucleotides, the CDR3 is TGTGCCAGCAGTCTGGGACAGGGAGGCAATTCACCCCTCCACTTT. Translated: CASSLGQGGNSPLHF.

The chain couples TRBV5-1 to TRBJ1-2, with 12 bases identical to TRBD1. This CDR3 is built from 16 residues. CDR1 and CDR2 from the germline V gene are SGHRS and YFSETQ. The V segment lost 4 bases and the J segment 6 bases; nucleotides outside the gene matches: 10. The CDR3 DNA reads TGCGCCAGCAGCACCGGGACAGGGGGCGCAGGAAATGGCTACACCTTC. This gives the protein CASSTGTGGAGNGYTF.

This CDR3 reads CASSIDRGTGEAFF. The CDR3 DNA reads as TGTGCCAGTAGTATAGATCGAGGGACAGGTGAAGCTTTCTTT. V is TRBV19 and J is TRBJ1-1; 8 bases line up with TRBD1. V lost 0 bases and J lost 7; bases outside the gene matches: 4. This CDR3 region has 14 residues. CDR1 is LNHDA, CDR2 SQIVND, per germline (reference sequence).

The rearrangement links TRBV7-2 to TRBJ2-2, with TRBD1 matching over 7 bases. There are 13 residues in the CDR3. Germline V lookup: CDR1 SGHTA, CDR2 FQGNSA. The J segment lost 12 bases and the V segment lost 2 bases, leaving 6 bases of the junction unmatched. In nucleotides, the CDR3 is TGTGCCAGCAGCTTACGGGACAGCAAAAAGCTGTTTTTT. Protein product: CASSLRDSKKLFF.

This clone was seen only once. The chain couples TRBV3-1 (or the pseudogene TRBV3-2) to TRBJ2-1, with 12 positions matching TRBD2. CDR3 length: 15 amino acids. The J segment lost 7 bases and the V segment lost 6 bases, leaving 7 bases of the junction unmatched. The germline V gene has CDR1 LGHDT and CDR2 YNNKEL (reference sequence). The CDR3 DNA follows: TGTGCCAGCAGAACTAGCGGGGGGACCGGGAATGAGCAGTTCTTC. This encodes CASRTSGGTGNEQFF.

CDR3 sequence: CASSPRGQGNTIYF. DNA for the CDR3: TGTGCCAGCTCACCACGTGGCCAGGGAAACACCATATATTTT. The gene calls are TRBV18 and TRBJ1-3; D call uncertain. CDR1 is KGHSH, CDR2 LQKENI, per germline. This CDR3 contains 14 residues. Trimming left V 1 base short and J 4 bases short, with 8 bases between.

This chain uses TRBV5-6 with TRBJ1-2; a weak D match, TRBD1 (5 bases). V lost 4 bases to trimming and J lost 4 bases, with 17 bases between them. Germline V gives CDR1 SGHDT, CDR2 YYEEEE. The CDR3 is 15 residues long. CDR3 region: CASSPAAGLSYGYTF. CDR3 in DNA: TGTGCCAGCAGCCCCGCGGCAGGGCTAAGCTATGGCTACACCTTC.

The chain links TRBV7-9 to TRBJ1-2; D unclear. Germline loops: CDR1 SEHNR, CDR2 FQNEAQ (reference sequence). V lost 5 bases to trimming and J lost 0 bases, with 7 bases between them. The CDR3 runs 13 residues. This chain's CDR3 is CASSPPSNYGYTF. CDR3 DNA: TGTGCCAGCAGCCCTCCGTCTAACTATGGCTACACCTTC.

The chain has TRBV9 and TRBJ2-1; TRBD1 agrees at 7 bases. CDR1 and CDR2 (germline): SGDLS, YYNGEE. The CDR3 contains 15 residues. V lost 3 bases to trimming and J lost 3 bases; unmatched junction nucleotides: 6. CDR3 amino acids: CASSATGTDYNEQFF. CDR3 in DNA: TGTGCCAGCAGCGCTACCGGGACAGACTACAATGAGCAGTTCTTC.

The chain links TRBV11-2 to TRBJ1-3; D is perhaps TRBD1 (6 bases). V was trimmed by 2 bases and J by 4 bases, leaving 12 bases between them. The CDR3 is 15 amino acids. Germline CDR1 is SGHAT and CDR2 is FQNNGV. Here the CDR3 reads CASSLSTGMGNTIYF. The CDR3 DNA reads TGTGCCAGCAGCTTATCCACAGGGATGGGAAACACCATATATTTT.

The rearrangement links TRBV6-6 to TRBJ1-2; 8 nucleotides line up with TRBD1. The CDR3 totals 17 residues. The germline CDR1 and CDR2 sequences are MNHNY and SVGAGI (reference sequence). V shed 5 bases and J 5 bases; nucleotides not matched to a gene: 16. CDR3: CASSPTVWDRRSYGYTF. CDR3 coding DNA: TGTGCCAGCAGTCCGACGGTTTGGGACAGGAGGTCATATGGCTACACCTTC.

The chain uses TRBV7-9 and TRBJ2-5, with TRBD1 matching over 8 bases. The V gene's germline CDR1 is SEHNR and CDR2 FQNEAQ (reference sequence). CDR3 size: 15 residues. V trimming: 4 bases; J trimming: 4 bases; junction bases outside the gene matches: 8. The CDR3 nucleotides read TGTGCCAGCAGCTGGGGACAGGCCACGGGAGAGACCCAGTACTTC. It encodes CASSWGQATGETQYF.

The J gene is TRBJ1-3, the V gene TRBV5-1; TRBD1 might be the D (5 bases). V was trimmed by 0 bases and J by 0 bases, leaving 7 bases between them. Germline CDR1 reads SGHRS; CDR2 reads YFSETQ. This CDR3 contains 15 residues. The CDR3 sequence: CASSLVQGSGNTIYF. The CDR3 DNA follows: TGCGCCAGCAGCTTGGTCCAGGGCTCTGGAAACACCATATATTTT.

The chain uses TRBV7-2 and TRBJ1-5; 8 bases are shared with TRBD1. J was trimmed by 2 bases and V by 5 bases; bases with no gene match: 5. The CDR3 loop spans 15 amino acids. Germline V lookup: CDR1 SGHTA, CDR2 FQGNSA. The CDR3 is CASSITQGGNQPQHF. The CDR3, as DNA: TGTGCCAGCAGCATAACACAGGGGGGCAATCAGCCCCAGCATTTT.

This chain connects TRBV28 to TRBJ2-1, with 8 positions matching TRBD1. CDR3 length equals 16 residues. Germline CDR1 reads MDHEN; CDR2 reads SYDVKM. Trimming took 7 bases from V and 0 from J; bases not matched to a gene: 8. Written as DNA, the CDR3 is TGTGCCAGCACCACCCCTACAGGGGGCTCCTACAATGAGCAGTTCTTC. The encoded protein is CASTTPTGGSYNEQFF. The full variable domain, in which reference TRBV28 and TRBJ2-1 provide the parts outside the CDR3, is DVKVTQSSRYLVKRTGEKVFLECVQDMDHENMFWYRQDPGLGLRLIYFSYDVKMKEKGDIPEGYSVSREKKERFSLILESASTNQTSMYLCASTTPTGGSYNEQFFGPGTRLTVL.

This chain joins TRBV2 and TRBJ2-1; TRBD2 aligns across 8 bases. V lost 8 bases to trimming and J lost 1 base; unmatched junction nucleotides: 10. Germline V CDR1 and CDR2: SNHLY, FYNNEI. This CDR3 region has 16 residues. In DNA, the CDR3 is TGTGCCAGCCAGCTTTGGGCGGGGGGTTCCTACAATGAGCAGTTCTTC. Amino acids: CASQLWAGGSYNEQFF. Filled out from reference TRBV2 and TRBJ2-1, the complete variable domain reads EPEVTQTPSHQVTQMGQEVILRCVPISNHLYFYWYRQILGQKVEFLVSFYNNEISEKSEIFDDQFSVERPDGSNFTLKIRSTKLEDSAMYFCASQLWAGGSYNEQFFGPGTRLTVL.

This clone has only one observation. This chain links TRBV5-1 with TRBJ2-2; no firm D call. Between the trimmed V and J ends, which lost 0 bases and 0 bases, there was a span of 6 bases. CDR3 length: 15 residues. CDR1 and CDR2 (germline): SGHRS, YFSETQ. CDR3 sequence: CASSLDLTNTGELFF. The CDR3 region has the DNA TGCGCCAGCAGCTTGGACTTAACGAACACCGGGGAGCTGTTTTTT.

CDR3 sequence reads: CASSQGLAGGIGVIQYF. CDR3 DNA: TGTGCCAGCAGCCAAGGGCTAGCGGGGGGCATCGGGGTCATTCAGTACTTC. J is TRBJ2-4 and V is TRBV3-1 (or the pseudogene TRBV3-2); 11 bases are a match to TRBD2. V dropped 1 base and J dropped 9; count of bases not matched to a gene: 11. The V gene's germline CDR1 is LGHDT and CDR2 YNNKEL (reference sequence). The CDR3 runs 17 residues.

This clone was found once. The genes are TRBV24-1 and TRBJ2-7; D is possibly TRBD2 (7 bases). In germline, CDR1 is KGHDR, CDR2 SFDVKD. The CDR3 is 15 residues long. Trimming removed 8 bases from V and 5 bases from J, with 21 bases in between. The CDR3, as DNA: TGTGCCACCATTAGGGGCGTGGGGGGGGCCGACGAGCAGTACTTC. Its protein is CATIRGVGGADEQYF.

This clone was seen a few times. V usage is TRBV18 and J usage is TRBJ1-1, with 8 bases matching TRBD1. V lost 6 bases and J lost 10; bases outside the gene matches: 1. Germline V gene sequence: CDR1 KGHSH, CDR2 LQKENI. The CDR3 has 10 amino acids. The CDR3 DNA reads as TGTGCCAGCTCCGGGACAGGAGCTTTCTTT. Translation: CASSGTGAFF.

This chain uses TRBV3-1 (or the pseudogene TRBV3-2) with TRBJ2-5; 9 bases are a match to TRBD1. This CDR3 comprises 16 residues. The germline gives CDR1 LGHDT, CDR2 YNNKEL (reference sequence). With V trimmed by 2 bases and J by 2 bases, 6 bases remained unmatched. DNA of the CDR3: TGTGCCAGCAGCCAAAAGACAGGGGGAGTGCAAGAGACCCAGTACTTC. Its protein product is CASSQKTGGVQETQYF.

The CDR3 loop reads CASSPTTPTDTQYF. The CDR3 DNA is TGCGCCAGCAGCCCGACTACACCAACAGATACGCAGTATTTT. J is TRBJ2-3 and V is TRBV5-1; D perhaps matches TRBD2 (5 bases). With 4 bases removed from V and 3 bases from J, the gap between germline ends came to 12 bases. The CDR3 sequence is 14 residues long. Germline V gene data show CDR1 as SGHRS and CDR2 as YFSETQ.

The V gene is TRBV19, the J gene TRBJ1-5, with D perhaps TRBD1 (6 bases). The germline V and J ends were trimmed by 3 bases and 3 bases, with 15 bases remaining between them. Germline V gene lookup returns CDR1 LNHDA and CDR2 SQIVND (reference sequence). The CDR3 has 16 residues. The CDR3 here is CASSIEGGGANQPQHF. CDR3 sequence (DNA): TGTGCCAGTAGTATCGAGGGTGGGGGGGCCAATCAGCCCCAGCATTTT.

As to this clone: One junction end disagrees with the germline gene, perhaps due to a read error. V and J are TRBV7-7 and TRBJ2-1; TRBD1 might be the D (6 bases). The CDR3 covers 17 residues. Germline V gene sequence: CDR1 SSHAT, CDR2 FNYEAQ (reference sequence). The CDR3 region is CASSLLCSDSSYNEQFF. In DNA, the CDR3 is TGTGCTAGCAGCTTATTGTGCTCGGACAGCTCCTACAATGAGCAGTTCTTC.

The chain links TRBV5-1 to TRBJ2-3, with TRBD2 matching over 12 bases. Germline CDR1 SGHRS, CDR2 YFSETQ. The trim removed 5 bases at V and 2 bases at J, leaving 9 bases unmatched. This CDR3 region has 17 residues. The CDR3 is CASRSSGGAFSTDTQYF. In nucleotides, the CDR3 is TGCGCCAGCAGGTCTAGCGGGGGGGCCTTTTCCACAGATACGCAGTATTTT.

This rearrangement joins TRBV4-2 to TRBJ2-2; D perhaps matches TRBD1 (5 bases). Trimming stripped 1 base from V and 1 base from J, with 19 bases between. This CDR3 is built from 19 residues. In germline, CDR1 is LGHNA, CDR2 YNFKEQ. The CDR3 nucleotides are TGTGCCAGCAGCCAAGGGTCTATTCGAAGGCAGGGGAACACCGGGGAGCTGTTTTTT. It yields the protein CASSQGSIRRQGNTGELFF.

This clone occurred a few times. The chain links TRBV13 to TRBJ2-7, with TRBD1 as a possible D gene (6 bases). In germline, CDR1 is PRHDT, CDR2 FYEKMQ (reference sequence). The V and J ends lost 5 bases and 4 bases respectively, with 12 bases between them. This CDR3 has 13 amino acids. CDR3 nucleotides: TGTGCCAGCAGCGGGGAAGGGGGTTACGAGCAGTACTTC. This translates into CASSGEGGYEQYF.

The CDR3 bases are TGTGCCAGCAACACAGGAGTGGGCAATCAGCCCCAGCATTTT. Its translation is CASNTGVGNQPQHF. This chain joins TRBV2 and TRBJ1-5, with D possibly matching TRBD1 (5 bases). Germline V gives CDR1 SNHLY, CDR2 FYNNEI. Trimming cost V 7 bases and J 2 bases, with 12 bases left between them. This CDR3 is 14 amino acids long. The full variable domain, with the rest looked up from reference TRBV2 and TRBJ1-5, is EPEVTQTPSHQVTQMGQEVILRCVPISNHLYFYWYRQILGQKVEFLVSFYNNEISEKSEIFDDQFSVERPDGSNFTLKIRSTKLEDSAMYFCASNTGVGNQPQHFGDGTRLSIL.

The chain is built from TRBV6-5 and TRBJ1-2; TRBD1 is a possible D gene (6 bases). CDR1 and CDR2 (germline): MNHEY, SVGAGI. CDR3 length: 14 residues. Trimming removed 7 bases at V and 3 bases at J, with 15 bases between. CDR3: CASTPARGHYGYTF. The CDR3 DNA reads TGTGCCAGCACCCCGGCCAGGGGCCACTATGGCTACACCTTC.

The rearrangement links TRBV5-6 to TRBJ2-3, with D maybe TRBD1 (5 bases). Germline CDR1 and CDR2: SGHDT and YYEEEE. The V end lost 0 bases, the J end lost 4 bases, and 12 bases lay between the germline ends. The CDR3 has 15 residues. The CDR3 protein is CASSLVGVSADTQYF. DNA of the CDR3: TGTGCCAGCAGCTTGGTAGGGGTGTCCGCAGATACGCAGTATTTT.

The V gene is TRBV18, the J gene TRBJ1-4; 10 bases fit TRBD1. Germline CDR1 is KGHSH and CDR2 is LQKENI. The CDR3 totals 16 residues. After removal of 3 bases from V and 7 bases from J, the junction contained 8 bases not matched to a gene. The CDR3 sequence: CASSPGTGAKSEKLFF. CDR3 bases: TGTGCCAGCTCACCCGGGACAGGGGCCAAGAGTGAAAAACTGTTTTTT.

The chain is built from TRBV12-3 or TRBV12-4 and TRBJ1-4; unclear D gene. With 6 bases removed from V and 5 bases from J, the gap between germline ends came to 4 bases. CDR3 size: 11 residues. The chain's CDR3 is CASSRNEKLFF. The CDR3, as DNA: TGTGCCAGCAGCAGAAATGAAAAACTGTTTTTT.